At least ten counts were recorded for the clone carrying this TCR beta chain. CD4+ or CD8+ T cells at a count of some 900,000 served as input for the sorted libraries. TCRdb re-called the 5' RACE reads through MiXCR, storing one row per CDR3 protein. The sample lists 30,000 to 45,000 distinct CDR3 sequences, roughly 11% seen once, with over 3.5% in the top ten. This specimen belongs to a study of neurological immune-mediated disorders. The specimen sequenced was CD4+ T cells from blood. The TCR comes from a woman aged 25 to 45 with HTLV-1-associated myelopathy (HAM/TSP).

CDR3 DNA sequence: TGCAGCTCCCGGGACAGGGCTGCAGATACGCAGTATTTT. Its translation: CSSRDRAADTQYF. The rearrangement joins TRBV29-1 to TRBJ2-3; TRBD1 aligns across 9 bases. Unmatched junction bases numbered 7, after V lost 8 bases and J lost 4 bases. Looked up from germline, CDR1 is SQVTM and CDR2 is ANQGSEA. CDR3 length: 13 amino acids.